This TCR beta chain was retrieved from a study of tumour-infiltrating T cells in Burkitt lymphoma. As for the study in general: Patients covered every epidemiological subtype of Burkitt lymphoma.

Method: immunoSEQ multiplex PCR; TCRdb's copy keeps in-frame clones and lacks some. Of around 46,000 clones in the sample, roughly 30% were seen once. The V gene lost 8 bases and the J gene lost 6 bases, with 14 bases spanning the gap. This CDR3 is built from 13 residues. Germline V gives CDR1 SGHTA, CDR2 FQGNSA. Sequencing used tumor tissue. The chain recombines TRBV7-2 with TRBJ2-1; the D gene could be TRBD1 or TRBD2 (5 bases each). This receptor was taken from a human donor with Burkitt lymphoma. The CDR3 nucleotides are TGTGCCAGCGGGTGGTGGGGGTTCAATGAGCAGTTCTTC. Translated, it gives CASGWWGFNEQFF. Full variable domain (remainder filled in from reference TRBV7-2 and TRBJ2-1): GAGVSQSPSNKVTEKGKDVELRCDPISGHTALYWYRQSLGQGLEFLIYFQGNSAPDKSGLPSDRFSAERTGGSVSTLTIQRTQQEDSAVYLCASGWWGFNEQFFGPGTRLTVL.